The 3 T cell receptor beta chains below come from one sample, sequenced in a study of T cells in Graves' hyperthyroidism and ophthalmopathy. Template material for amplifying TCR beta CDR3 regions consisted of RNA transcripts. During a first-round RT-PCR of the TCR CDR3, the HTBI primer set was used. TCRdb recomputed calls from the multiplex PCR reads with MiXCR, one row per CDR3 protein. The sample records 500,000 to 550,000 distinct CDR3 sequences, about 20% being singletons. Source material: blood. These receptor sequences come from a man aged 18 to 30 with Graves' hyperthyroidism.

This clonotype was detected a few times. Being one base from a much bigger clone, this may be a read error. The CDR3: CASRDGYQPQHF. CDR3 DNA: TGTGCCAGCAGGGACGGATATCAGCCCCAGCATTTT. The rearrangement uses TRBV6-1 and TRBJ1-5, with D unclear. The germline V gene has CDR1 MNHNS and CDR2 SASEGT. This CDR3 is 12 amino acids long. Trimming pared 6 bases from V and 5 bases from J, leaving 8 bases between.

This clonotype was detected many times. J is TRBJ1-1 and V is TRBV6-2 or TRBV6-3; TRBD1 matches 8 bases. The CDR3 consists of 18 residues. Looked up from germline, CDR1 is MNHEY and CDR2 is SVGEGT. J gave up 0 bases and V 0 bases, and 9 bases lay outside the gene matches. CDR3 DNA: TGTGCCAGCAGTTACTCGGATGCGCAGGGGGCTATGAACACTGAAGCTTTCTTT. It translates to CASSYSDAQGAMNTEAFF.

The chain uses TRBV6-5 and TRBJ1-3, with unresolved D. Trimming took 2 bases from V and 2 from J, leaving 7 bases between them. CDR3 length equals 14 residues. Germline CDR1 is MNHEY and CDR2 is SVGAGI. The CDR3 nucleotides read TGTGCCAGCAGTTACGGGAACCCTGGAAACACCATATATTTT. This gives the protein CASSYGNPGNTIYF.